The present TCR beta chain was sequenced within a study of persistence of HIV-infected CD4 T cells. Study observations and caveats: Degenerate expanded CDR3beta sequences were enriched among CMV- and Gag-responding cells. Compared with CD3/CD28-stimulated cells, CMV- and Gag-responding cells showed lower TCRbeta richness.

About this clone: Its matching antigen is unknown.

Cells were stimulated with CMV-infected fibroblast lysates at approximately 10 ug/mL. Responding CD4+ T cells were sorted by upregulation of both CD40 ligand and CD69. For at least 4 years, plasma HIV-1 RNA was undetectable (<50 copies/mL). The immunoSEQ assay was version 4, run in survey mode. TCRdb's copy holds only in-frame clones and misses some; the assay was immunoSEQ multiplex PCR. This table has 6,000 to 9,500 clones, about 61% appearing once. The CDR3 loop spans 16 amino acids. Unmatched junction bases numbered 10, after V lost 4 bases and J lost 9 bases. Germline-derived CDR1 and CDR2 are MNHNS and SASEGT.

This sequence originates from an adult man with HIV who was CMV-seropositive. Specimen: CD4+ T cells sorted from PBMCs after roughly 18-hour stimulation, collected from a patient who received antiretroviral therapy. The chain uses TRBV6-1 and TRBJ1-6; 9 bases line up with TRBD1. CDR3 sequence (DNA): TGTGCCAGCAGTGCATATCCGGGACAGGGATCTTCACCCCTCCACTTT. Protein product: CASSAYPGQGSSPLHF.